A selection of T cell receptor beta chains follows, all from one sample in a study of blood T cell repertoires in COVID-19. Profiling relied on immunoSEQ multiplex PCR, and the TCRdb table lists in-frame clones only, not all of them. The sample carries a few hundred thousand clones, around 90% recorded once. The sequenced sample consisted of peripheral blood. These receptors originate from a woman between 40 and 55 years old with COVID-19, enrolled during active disease. Both conserved end residues are part of each CDR3. The D gene is left open where the match is weak. A clone size is listed for some rows: how often the clone was seen (once, few, many), or a class if it is expanded.

>TRBD2|TRBJ2-4|.|TRBV7-2
TGTGCCAGCAGCATGGGGGGGGGACTAGCGGTTCTAGCCAAAAACATTCAGTACTTC
CASSMGGGLAVLAKNIQYF
>TRBD2|TRBJ2-1|.|TRBV19
TGTGCCAGTAGTATAGTGCTAGCGGGGGATTACAATGAGCAGTTCTTC
CASSIVLAGDYNEQFF
>.|TRBJ2-7|.|TRBV7-2
TGTGCCAGCAGCTTAGGGAGGTTTATCGGACTATCTGTCGAGCAGTACTTC
CASSLGRFIGLSVEQYF
>TRBD2|TRBJ2-1|.|TRBV28
TGTGCCGCATACGGAGTAGCGGGAAAGGATGAGCAGTTCTTC
CAAYGVAGKDEQFF
>.|TRBJ1-2|.|TRBV4-3
TGCGCCAGCAGCCAAGAAGGAGGGAACTATGGCTACACCTTC
CASSQEGGNYGYTF
>.|TRBJ1-5|once|TRBV27
TGTGCCAGGGGGGGAAATTCTCAGCCCCAGCATTTT
CARGGNSQPQHF
>TRBD2|TRBJ2-7|few|TRBV25-1
TGTGCCAGCACTGATGCGGGGACTAGTGGGTTCTACGAGCAGTACTTC
CASTDAGTSGFYEQYF
>.|TRBJ2-2|.|TRBV5-1
TGCGCCAGCAGCTTGGGCGTAACCGGGGAGCTGTTTTTT
CASSLGVTGELFF
>.|TRBJ2-1|.|TRBV28
TGTGCCAGCAGTTTATTGGGGACAACGCGTTTCTTC
CASSLLGTTRFF
>.|TRBJ1-4|.|TRBV28
TGTGCCAGCAGGGAGACACAGGTCCGGGAAAAACTGTTTTTT
CASRETQVREKLFF
>.|TRBJ1-2|.|TRBV19
TGTGCCAGTAAGAGGAATAACTATGGCTACACCTTC
CASKRNNYGYTF
>TRBD1|TRBJ1-5|.|TRBV27
TGTGCCAGCAGTTTATCAAGGGGGCTGGAACAGCCCCAGCATTTT
CASSLSRGLEQPQHF
>TRBD1|TRBJ1-5|once|TRBV18
TGTGCCAGCTCACCGACAGGGGGCCGTCAGCCCCAGCATTTT
CASSPTGGRQPQHF
>.|TRBJ1-1|.|TRBV27
TGTGCCAGCAGTTTGAACCGGGGGGACGCTTTCTTT
CASSLNRGDAFF
>.|TRBJ1-6|once|TRBV9
TGTGCCAGCAGCGTAACACAAGATAATTCACCCCTCCACTTT
CASSVTQDNSPLHF